The rows below give T cell receptor beta chains drawn from one sample of a study of cytomegalovirus exposure and HLA in healthy donors. TCRdb keeps only in-frame clones here, not all; method: immunoSEQ multiplex PCR. The table shows 95,000 to 100,000 clones, with roughly 80% occurring only once. The sequenced sample was PBMCs. These receptors were obtained from a man between 40 and 49 years old in good health and CMV-seronegative. Each CDR3 is given with its conserved first and last residue. A D gene is named only where the DNA matches it firmly. A clone size is listed for some rows: how often the clone was seen (once, few, many), or a class if it is expanded.

cdr3_aa cdr3_nt v_call cdr3_length clone_size d_call j_call
CASTHPTEGNTIYF TGTGCCAGCACCCACCCGACAGAAGGGAACACCATATATTTT TRBV28 14 NA NA TRBJ1-3
CASSLEPRIQETQYF TGCGCCAGCAGCTTGGAGCCCAGGATCCAAGAGACCCAGTACTTC TRBV5-1 15 NA NA TRBJ2-5
CASSSTGTYGYTF TGTGCCAGCAGTTCAACAGGAACCTATGGCTACACCTTC TRBV27 13 NA NA TRBJ1-2
CASSVAEGGPGETQYF TGTGCCAGCAGCGTAGCCGAGGGGGGGCCAGGTGAGACCCAGTACTTC TRBV9 16 once NA TRBJ2-5
CASSYTGGSYEQYF TGTGCCAGCAGTTACACAGGGGGATCCTACGAGCAGTACTTC TRBV6-5 14 NA TRBD1 TRBJ2-7
CASSSRTQGASYEQYF TGTGCCAGCAGCTCCAGAACGCAGGGGGCATCCTACGAGCAGTACTTC TRBV7-8 16 NA TRBD1 TRBJ2-7
CASSLSLLLQGTEKLFF TGCGCCAGCAGCTTGTCCCTTCTCCTACAGGGTACCGAAAAACTGTTTTTT TRBV5-1 17 few NA TRBJ1-4
CASSVGVGVGQSNTEAFF TGTGCCAGCAGCGTAGGGGTGGGTGTCGGACAATCAAACACTGAAGCTTTCTTT TRBV9 18 NA NA TRBJ1-1
CASSSRQTSSYEQYF TGTGCCAGCAGCTCACGACAAACGAGCTCCTACGAGCAGTACTTC TRBV7-8 15 once NA TRBJ2-7
CATSRPYGGVEAFF TGTGCCACCAGCAGACCGTACGGGGGAGTTGAAGCTTTCTTT TRBV15 14 NA NA TRBJ1-1
CASSGPGPDTQYF TGCGCCAGCAGTGGGCCAGGGCCAGATACGCAGTATTTT TRBV10-2 13 once NA TRBJ2-3
CASSPFPGQATNEQFF TGTGCCAGCAGCCCCTTTCCGGGACAGGCTACCAATGAGCAGTTCTTC TRBV13 16 NA TRBD1 TRBJ2-1
CSARDLNIQYF TGCAGTGCTAGAGATCTGAACATTCAGTACTTC TRBV20-1 11 NA NA TRBJ2-4
CASSRGLGLAGGPLSTGELFF TGCGCCAGCAGCCGGGGTCTCGGACTAGCGGGAGGCCCACTGAGTACCGGGGAGCTGTTTTTT TRBV4-1 21 NA TRBD2 TRBJ2-2
CASSPHQRDTDTQYF TGTGCCAGCAGCCCCCACCAGCGGGACACAGATACGCAGTATTTT TRBV7-8 15 once TRBD2 TRBJ2-3
CAWGPGQGVEKLFF TGTGCCTGGGGACCGGGACAGGGGGTTGAAAAACTGTTTTTT TRBV30 14 NA TRBD1 TRBJ1-4
CASSQAAYSETQYF TGCGCCAGCAGCCAAGCCGCATACTCGGAGACCCAGTACTTC TRBV4-1 14 NA NA TRBJ2-5
CASSQDRWGMNTEASF TGTGCCAGCAGCCAAGATAGGTGGGGCATGAACACTGAAGCTTCCTTT TRBV4-2 16 NA NA TRBJ1-1
CASSLGLAGGDNEQFF TGCGCCAGCAGCTTGGGACTAGCGGGGGGGGACAATGAGCAGTTCTTC TRBV5-1 16 NA TRBD2 TRBJ2-1
CASRKGGIAKNIQYF TGTGCCAGCAGAAAGGGGGGGATAGCCAAAAACATTCAGTACTTC TRBV2 15 NA NA TRBJ2-4
CASSAGAHTGELFF TGCGCCAGCAGTGCGGGAGCGCATACCGGGGAGCTGTTTTTT TRBV5-1 14 few TRBD2 TRBJ2-2
CAIRPGQANTGELFF TGTGCCATCAGGCCCGGACAAGCGAACACCGGGGAGCTGTTTTTT TRBV10-3 15 NA NA TRBJ2-2
CASSERGGGPNEKLFF TGTGCCAGCAGTGAAAGGGGGGGAGGGCCAAATGAAAAACTGTTTTTT TRBV6-1 16 once NA TRBJ1-4
CASSGLTSGFTGELFF TGTGCCAGCAGTGGCCTGACTAGTGGATTCACCGGGGAGCTGTTTTTT TRBV6-1 16 NA NA TRBJ2-2
CASSPRQGISEAFF TGTGCCAGCAGCCCCCGTCAGGGGATTAGTGAAGCTTTCTTT TRBV9 14 NA NA TRBJ1-1
CASRGQGHTEAFF TGTGCCAGCAGAGGACAGGGGCACACTGAAGCTTTCTTT TRBV9 13 NA TRBD1 TRBJ1-1
CASNLQGPHHNEQFF TGTGCCAGCAATCTACAGGGACCCCACCACAATGAGCAGTTCTTC TRBV5-8 15 NA NA TRBJ2-1
CASSLWLAGGNEQFF TGTGCCAGCAGCTTGTGGTTAGCGGGAGGTAATGAGCAGTTCTTC TRBV5-8 15 NA TRBD2 TRBJ2-1
CASRLGGQATGANVLTF TGTGCCAGCAGACTAGGGGGACAGGCGACCGGGGCCAACGTCCTGACTTTC TRBV7-2 17 few TRBD1 TRBJ2-6
CASSRDRGGTGELFF TGTGCCAGCAGCCGGGACAGGGGAGGAACCGGGGAGCTGTTTTTT TRBV6-5 15 NA TRBD1 TRBJ2-2
CASSPPGNEQFF TGTGCCAGCTCACCACCCGGGAATGAGCAGTTCTTC TRBV18 12 NA NA TRBJ2-1
CASSARDQETQYF TGTGCCAGCAGCGCCAGGGATCAAGAGACCCAGTACTTC TRBV27 13 NA NA TRBJ2-5
CASSPGQGFLGYGYTF TGTGCCAGCAGCCCCGGACAGGGGTTCCTGGGCTATGGCTACACCTTC TRBV7-9 16 NA TRBD1 TRBJ1-2
CASTGLVTDTQYF TGTGCCAGCACGGGACTAGTCACAGATACGCAGTATTTT TRBV6-6 13 NA TRBD2 TRBJ2-3
CSVDDTSGGYEQFF TGCAGCGTTGATGATACTAGCGGGGGGTATGAGCAGTTCTTC TRBV29-1 14 NA TRBD2 TRBJ2-1
CASRVTGGPNEKLFF TGTGCCAGCAGAGTGACAGGGGGACCGAATGAAAAACTGTTTTTT TRBV6-1 15 few TRBD1 TRBJ1-4
CASRGDSYNEQFF TGTGCCAGCAGGGGAGATTCCTACAATGAGCAGTTCTTC TRBV2 13 NA NA TRBJ2-1
CASSLDGRGYNEQFF TGCGCCAGCAGCTTGGATGGCAGGGGGTACAATGAGCAGTTCTTC TRBV5-1 15 once TRBD1 TRBJ2-1
CASSQDGARLSSYNEQFF TGCGCCAGCAGCCAAGATGGAGCCCGACTTTCCTCCTACAATGAGCAGTTCTTC TRBV4-3 18 once NA TRBJ2-1
CASSLGGGAETQYF TGTGCCAGCAGCTTAGGCGGGGGGGCGGAGACCCAGTACTTC TRBV7-2 14 NA TRBD2 TRBJ2-5
CASSLGGEETQYF TGCGCCAGCAGCTTGGGGGGAGAGGAGACCCAGTACTTC TRBV5-1 13 NA NA TRBJ2-5
CASSYSPTTNYGYTF TGTGCCAGCAGTTACTCGCCGACAACTAACTATGGCTACACCTTC TRBV6-5 15 NA NA TRBJ1-2
CASSPLLGRETYEQYF TGTGCCAGCTCACCACTACTCGGGAGGGAAACCTACGAGCAGTACTTC TRBV18 16 NA TRBD2 TRBJ2-7
CASNNPRGGTLEQYF TGCGCCAGCAATAACCCGAGAGGAGGAACCCTCGAGCAGTACTTC TRBV10-2 15 NA NA TRBJ2-7
CASSDDSTGLGGKLFF TGTGCCAGCAGCGACGACTCGACAGGCCTGGGCGGAAAACTGTTTTTT TRBV2 16 NA NA TRBJ1-4
CASIPGGTGGNEQYF TGTGCCAGCATCCCCGGTGGGACAGGGGGGAACGAGCAGTACTTC TRBV27 15 NA TRBD1 TRBJ2-7
CASTTWGGPSTDTQYF TGTGCCAGCACAACCTGGGGGGGACCTAGCACAGATACGCAGTATTTT TRBV5-4 16 once TRBD2 TRBJ2-3
CASSFGTSSGNAIYF TGTGCCAGCAGCTTCGGAACTAGCTCTGGAAACGCCATATATTTT TRBV14 15 once NA TRBJ1-3
CASSLFDSSSYEQYF TGTGCCAGTTCCCTTTTCGACTCTAGCTCCTACGAGCAGTACTTC TRBV6-5 15 NA NA TRBJ2-7
CASSEITTTDTQYF TGTGCCAGCTCAGAGATCACTACCACAGATACGCAGTATTTT TRBV18 14 NA NA TRBJ2-3
CASSPLRTGGWQPQHF TGCGCCAGCAGCCCACTCCGGACAGGGGGTTGGCAGCCCCAGCATTTT TRBV10-1 16 NA TRBD1 TRBJ1-5